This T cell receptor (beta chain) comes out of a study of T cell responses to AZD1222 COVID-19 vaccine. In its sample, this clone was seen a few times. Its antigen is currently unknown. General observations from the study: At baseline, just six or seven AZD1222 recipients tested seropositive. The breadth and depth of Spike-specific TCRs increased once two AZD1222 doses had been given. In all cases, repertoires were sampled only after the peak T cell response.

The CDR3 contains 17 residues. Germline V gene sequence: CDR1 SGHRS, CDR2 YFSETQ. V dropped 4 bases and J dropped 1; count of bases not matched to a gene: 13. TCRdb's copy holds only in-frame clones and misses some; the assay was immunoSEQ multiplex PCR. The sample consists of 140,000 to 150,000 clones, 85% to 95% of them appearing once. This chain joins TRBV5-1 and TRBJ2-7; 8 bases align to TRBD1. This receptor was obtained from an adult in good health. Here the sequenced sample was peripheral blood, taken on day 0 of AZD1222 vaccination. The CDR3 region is CASSQGTGGAKSYEQYF. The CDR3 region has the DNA TGCGCCAGCAGCCAAGGGACAGGCGGTGCCAAGTCCTACGAGCAGTACTTC. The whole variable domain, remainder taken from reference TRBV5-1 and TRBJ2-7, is KAGVTQTPRYLIKTRGQQVTLSCSPISGHRSVSWYQQTPGQGLQFLFEYFSETQRNKGNFPGRFSGRQFSNSRSEMNVSTLELGDSALYLCASSQGTGGAKSYEQYFGPGTRLTVT.